This is a list of T cell receptor beta chains from one sample in a study of PD-1 blockade in classical Hodgkin lymphoma. The data were produced by immunoSEQ multiplex PCR, yet TCRdb's version contains in-frame clones alone and is incomplete. The repertoire consists of approximately 59,000 clones, with around 93% occurring once and the leading ten covering 8.5% to 12%. This sample comprised peripheral blood mononuclear cells (PBMCs), obtained before the second cycle of nivolumab. These receptors all stem from a human donor with classical Hodgkin lymphoma. CDR3s include the opening cysteine and the closing phenylalanine or tryptophan. The D gene is left open where the match is weak.

>TRBJ2-2|TRBV7-7|NA
TGTGCCAGCGGTCGGGGGATGTCCGGGGAGCTGTTTTTT
CASGRGMSGELFF
>TRBJ2-7|TRBV30|TRBD2
TGTGCCTGGACCCTCGCGATAACTAGCGGGACCTACGAGCAGTACTTC
CAWTLAITSGTYEQYF
>TRBJ1-4|TRBV7-8|NA
TGTGCCAGCAGCCACAACCGGTGGGACCGGTATGAAAAACTGTTTTTT
CASSHNRWDRYEKLFF
>TRBJ1-4|TRBV15|NA
TGTGCCACCAGCAGAGATTGGGTCCGGTTGATGTTTTTT
CATSRDWVRLMFF
>TRBJ2-1|TRBV27|NA
TGTGCCAGCAGTCCCTGGACTGTTAGTGAGCAGTTCTTC
CASSPWTVSEQFF
>TRBJ2-7|TRBV6-6|TRBD1
TGTGCCAGCAACGCTAGGCGGCAGGGGGTCTACGAGCAGTACTTC
CASNARRQGVYEQYF
>TRBJ1-1|TRBV5-4|NA
TGTGCCAGCAGCTTGGGGTCAGGAGGGACACTCACTGAAGCTTTCTTT
CASSLGSGGTLTEAFF
>TRBJ2-5|TRBV27|NA
TGTGCCAGCAGTCTGACAACTAGCAGCCAAGAGACCCAGTACTTC
CASSLTTSSQETQYF
>TRBJ1-2|TRBV7-9|NA
TGTGCCAGCAGCGTCGGGGGCCGAGGCTACACCTTC
CASSVGGRGYTF
>TRBJ1-1|TRBV5-1|NA
TGCGCCAGCAGCTCGGCAGGTTACACTGAAGCTTTCTTT
CASSSAGYTEAFF
>TRBJ1-4|TRBV6-1|NA
TGTGCCAGCAGTGAAAGGTCTGAAAAACTGTTTTTT
CASSERSEKLFF
>TRBJ1-6|TRBV10-3|TRBD1
TGTGCCTCTTGGGACAGGAGCCTCTCCTATAATTCACCCCTCCACTTT
CASWDRSLSYNSPLHF
>TRBJ2-2|TRBV25-1|NA
TGTGCCAGCAGTGATCGAGGGGTCACCGGGGAGCTGTTTTTT
CASSDRGVTGELFF
>TRBJ2-7|TRBV6-5|TRBD2
TGTGCCAGCAGTTACGGGACTAGCGGGCACTACGAGCAGTACTTC
CASSYGTSGHYEQYF
>TRBJ1-4|TRBV11-2|NA
TGTGCCAGCAGCTTAGTGGAGGGCTTTGGGGAAAAACTGTTTTTT
CASSLVEGFGEKLFF
>TRBJ2-5|TRBV27|TRBD1
TGTGCCAGCAGTTTATCGGGACAGGGGGCGATTGGAGTCGGGACCCAGTACTTC
CASSLSGQGAIGVGTQYF
>TRBJ2-1|TRBV6-5|NA
TGTGCCAGCAGTTACCCCGGGGCTTCCCCCTACAATGAGCAGTTCTTC
CASSYPGASPYNEQFF
>TRBJ2-1|TRBV19|TRBD2
TGTGCCAGTTCCCCCTTGGCTAGCGGGAGCAATGAGCAGTTCTTC
CASSPLASGSNEQFF